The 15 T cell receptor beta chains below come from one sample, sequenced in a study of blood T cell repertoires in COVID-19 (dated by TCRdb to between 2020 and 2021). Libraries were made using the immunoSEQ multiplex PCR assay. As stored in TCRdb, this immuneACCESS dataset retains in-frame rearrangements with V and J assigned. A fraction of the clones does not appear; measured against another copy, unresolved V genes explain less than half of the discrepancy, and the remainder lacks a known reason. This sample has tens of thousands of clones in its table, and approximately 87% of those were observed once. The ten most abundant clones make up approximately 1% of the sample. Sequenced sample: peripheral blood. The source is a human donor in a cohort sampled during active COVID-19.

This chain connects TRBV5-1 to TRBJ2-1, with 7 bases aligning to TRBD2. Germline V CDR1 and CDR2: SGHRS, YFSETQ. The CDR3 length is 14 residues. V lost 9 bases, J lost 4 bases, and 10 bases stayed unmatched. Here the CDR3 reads CATALGGSYNEQFF. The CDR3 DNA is TGCGCCACCGCTCTAGGCGGGAGTTACAATGAGCAGTTCTTC.

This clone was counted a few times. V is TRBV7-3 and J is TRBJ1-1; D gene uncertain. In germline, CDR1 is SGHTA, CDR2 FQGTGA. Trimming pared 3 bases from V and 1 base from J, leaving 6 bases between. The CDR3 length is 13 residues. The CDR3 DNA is TGTGCCAGCAGCTTTGGAGGGAACACTGAAGCTTTCTTT. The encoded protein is CASSFGGNTEAFF.

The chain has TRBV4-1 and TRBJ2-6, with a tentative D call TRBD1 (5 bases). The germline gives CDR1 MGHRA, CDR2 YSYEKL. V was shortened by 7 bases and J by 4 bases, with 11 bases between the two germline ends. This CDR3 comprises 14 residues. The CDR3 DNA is TGCGCCAGCACCCTGGGGCCCGGGGCCAACGTCCTGACTTTC. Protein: CASTLGPGANVLTF.

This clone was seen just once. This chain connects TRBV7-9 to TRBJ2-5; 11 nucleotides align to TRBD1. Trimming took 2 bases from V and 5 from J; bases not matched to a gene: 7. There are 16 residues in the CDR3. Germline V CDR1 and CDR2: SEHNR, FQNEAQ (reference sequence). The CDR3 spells CASSLRTGGPGETQYF. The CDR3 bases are TGTGCCAGCAGCTTAAGGACAGGGGGCCCCGGGGAGACCCAGTACTTC.

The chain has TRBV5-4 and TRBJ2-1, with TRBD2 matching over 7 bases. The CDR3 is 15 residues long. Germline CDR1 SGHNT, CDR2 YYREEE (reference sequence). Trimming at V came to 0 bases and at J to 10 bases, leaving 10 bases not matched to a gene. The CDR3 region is CASSLESSGLGEQFF. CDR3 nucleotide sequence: TGTGCCAGCAGCTTGGAGTCTAGCGGTCTTGGAGAGCAGTTCTTC.

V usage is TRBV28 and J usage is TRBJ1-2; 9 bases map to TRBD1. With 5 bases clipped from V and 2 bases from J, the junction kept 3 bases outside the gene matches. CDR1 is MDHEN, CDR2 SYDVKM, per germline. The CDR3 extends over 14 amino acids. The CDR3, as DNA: TGTGCCAGCAGTCCGGACAGGGGAAACTATGGCTACACCTTC. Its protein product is CASSPDRGNYGYTF.

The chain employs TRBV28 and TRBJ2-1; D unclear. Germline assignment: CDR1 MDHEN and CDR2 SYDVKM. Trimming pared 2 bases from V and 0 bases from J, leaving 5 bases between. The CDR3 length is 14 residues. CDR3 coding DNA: TGTGCCAGCAGTTTACTCAGCTCCTACAATGAGCAGTTCTTC. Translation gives CASSLLSSYNEQFF.

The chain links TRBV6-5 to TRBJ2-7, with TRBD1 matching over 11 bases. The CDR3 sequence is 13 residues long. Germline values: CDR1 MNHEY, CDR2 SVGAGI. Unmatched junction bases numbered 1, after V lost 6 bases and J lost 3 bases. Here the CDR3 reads CASRDRGLYEQYF. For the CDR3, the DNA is TGTGCCAGCAGGGACAGGGGGCTCTACGAGCAGTACTTC.

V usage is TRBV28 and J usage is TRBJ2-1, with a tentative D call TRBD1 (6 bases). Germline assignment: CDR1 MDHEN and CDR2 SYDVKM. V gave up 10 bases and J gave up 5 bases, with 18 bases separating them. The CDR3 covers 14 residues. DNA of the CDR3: TGTGCCACCGACAAGGGGCAGGGGAACAATGAGCAGTTCTTC. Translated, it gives CATDKGQGNNEQFF.

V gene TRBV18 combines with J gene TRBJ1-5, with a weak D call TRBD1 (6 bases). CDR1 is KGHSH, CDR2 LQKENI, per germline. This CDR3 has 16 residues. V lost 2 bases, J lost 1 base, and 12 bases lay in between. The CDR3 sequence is CASSPKGVGSNQPQHF. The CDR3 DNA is TGTGCCAGCTCACCAAAGGGGGTGGGCAGCAATCAGCCCCAGCATTTT.

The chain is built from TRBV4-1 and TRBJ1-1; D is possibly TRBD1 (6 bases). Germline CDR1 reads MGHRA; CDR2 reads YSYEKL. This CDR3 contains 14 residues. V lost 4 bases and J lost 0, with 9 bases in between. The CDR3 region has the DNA TGCGCCAGCAGCCCCGGGACACTGAACACTGAAGCTTTCTTT. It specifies CASSPGTLNTEAFF.

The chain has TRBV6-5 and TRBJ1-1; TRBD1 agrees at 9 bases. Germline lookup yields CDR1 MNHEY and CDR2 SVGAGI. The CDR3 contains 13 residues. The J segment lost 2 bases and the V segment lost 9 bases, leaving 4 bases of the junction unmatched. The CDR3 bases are TGTGCCAGTACGGGACAGGGTAACACTGAAGCTTTCTTT. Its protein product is CASTGQGNTEAFF.

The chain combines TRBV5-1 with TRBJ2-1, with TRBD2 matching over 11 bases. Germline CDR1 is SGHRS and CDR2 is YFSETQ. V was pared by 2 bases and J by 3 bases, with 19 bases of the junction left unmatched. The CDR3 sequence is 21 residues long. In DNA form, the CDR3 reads TGCGCCAGCAGCTTAATCGGAGGTGTGGGGTTTACTAGCGGGAGCTACAATGAGCAGTTCTTC. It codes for CASSLIGGVGFTSGSYNEQFF.

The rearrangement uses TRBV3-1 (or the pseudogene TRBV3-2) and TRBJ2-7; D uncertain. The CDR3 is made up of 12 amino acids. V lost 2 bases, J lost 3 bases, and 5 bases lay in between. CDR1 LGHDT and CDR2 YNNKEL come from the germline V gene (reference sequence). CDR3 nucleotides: TGTGCCAGCAGCCAATCCCTCTACGAGCAGTACTTC. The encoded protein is CASSQSLYEQYF.

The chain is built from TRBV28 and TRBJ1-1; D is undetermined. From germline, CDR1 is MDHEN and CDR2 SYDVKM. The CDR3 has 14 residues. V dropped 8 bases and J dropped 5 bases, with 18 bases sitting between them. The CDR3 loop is CASLRTREGTEAFF. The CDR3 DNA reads TGTGCCAGCCTACGGACGAGGGAAGGAACTGAAGCTTTCTTT.